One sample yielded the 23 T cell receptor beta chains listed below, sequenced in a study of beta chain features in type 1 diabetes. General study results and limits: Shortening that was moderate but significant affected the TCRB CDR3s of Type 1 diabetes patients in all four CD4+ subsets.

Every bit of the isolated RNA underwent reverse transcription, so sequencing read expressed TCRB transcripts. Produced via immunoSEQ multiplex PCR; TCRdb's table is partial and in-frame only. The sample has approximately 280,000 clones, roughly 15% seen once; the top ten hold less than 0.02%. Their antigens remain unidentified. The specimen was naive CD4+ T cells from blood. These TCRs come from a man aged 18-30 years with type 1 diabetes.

The CDR3 nucleotides read TGCGCCAGCAGCGGCAGTCAAGAGACCCAGTACTTC. Protein product: CASSGSQETQYF. This rearrangement joins TRBV5-1 to TRBJ2-5; D is undetermined. Between the trimmed V and J ends, which lost 4 bases and 2 bases, there was a span of 6 bases. The CDR3 consists of 12 residues. Germline CDR1 is SGHRS and CDR2 is YFSETQ.

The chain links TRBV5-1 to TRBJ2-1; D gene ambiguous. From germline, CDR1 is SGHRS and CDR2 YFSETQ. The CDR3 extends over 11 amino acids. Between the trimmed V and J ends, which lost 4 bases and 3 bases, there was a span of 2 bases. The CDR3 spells CASSLYNEQFF. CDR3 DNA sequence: TGCGCCAGCAGCCTCTACAATGAGCAGTTCTTC.

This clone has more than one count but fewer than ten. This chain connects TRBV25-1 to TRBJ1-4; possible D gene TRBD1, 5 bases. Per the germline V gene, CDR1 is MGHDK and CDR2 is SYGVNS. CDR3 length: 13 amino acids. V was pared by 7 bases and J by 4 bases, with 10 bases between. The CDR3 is CASKQANNEKLFF. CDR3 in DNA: TGTGCCAGCAAACAGGCTAATAATGAAAAACTGTTTTTT.

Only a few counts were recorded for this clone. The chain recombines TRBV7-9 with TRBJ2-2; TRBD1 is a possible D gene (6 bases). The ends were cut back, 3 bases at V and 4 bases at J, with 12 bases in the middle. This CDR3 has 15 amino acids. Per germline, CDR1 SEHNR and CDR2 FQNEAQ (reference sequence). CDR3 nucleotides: TGTGCCAGCAGCTTGAACAGGGTTAGCACCGGGGAGCTGTTTTTT. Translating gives CASSLNRVSTGELFF.

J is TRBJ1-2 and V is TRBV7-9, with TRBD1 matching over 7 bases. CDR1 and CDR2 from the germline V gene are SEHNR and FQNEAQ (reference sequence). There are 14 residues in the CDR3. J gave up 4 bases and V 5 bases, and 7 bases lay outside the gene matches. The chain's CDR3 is CASSPRQGSYGYTF. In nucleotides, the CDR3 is TGTGCCAGCAGCCCCCGACAGGGATCCTATGGCTACACCTTC.

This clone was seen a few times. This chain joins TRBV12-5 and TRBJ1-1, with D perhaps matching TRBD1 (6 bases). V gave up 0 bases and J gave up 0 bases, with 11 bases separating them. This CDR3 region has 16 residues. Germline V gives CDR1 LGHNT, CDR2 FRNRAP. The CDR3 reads CASGLVRRGMNTEAFF. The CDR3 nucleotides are TGTGCTAGTGGTTTGGTGCGAAGGGGGATGAACACTGAAGCTTTCTTT.

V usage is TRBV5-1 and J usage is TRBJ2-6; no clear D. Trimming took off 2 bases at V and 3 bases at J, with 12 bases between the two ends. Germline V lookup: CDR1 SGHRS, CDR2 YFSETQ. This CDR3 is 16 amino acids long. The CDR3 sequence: CASSFGVSDGANVLTF. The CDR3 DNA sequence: TGCGCCAGCAGCTTCGGTGTTTCTGATGGGGCCAACGTCCTGACTTTC. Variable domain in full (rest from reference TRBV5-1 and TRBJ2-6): KAGVTQTPRYLIKTRGQQVTLSCSPISGHRSVSWYQQTPGQGLQFLFEYFSETQRNKGNFPGRFSGRQFSNSRSEMNVSTLELGDSALYLCASSFGVSDGANVLTFGAGSRLTVL.

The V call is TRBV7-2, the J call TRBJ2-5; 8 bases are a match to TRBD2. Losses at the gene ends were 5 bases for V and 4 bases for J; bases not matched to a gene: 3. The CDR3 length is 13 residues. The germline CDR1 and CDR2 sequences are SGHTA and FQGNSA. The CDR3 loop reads CASSGGLAETQYF. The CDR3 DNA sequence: TGTGCCAGCAGCGGTGGACTAGCAGAGACCCAGTACTTC.

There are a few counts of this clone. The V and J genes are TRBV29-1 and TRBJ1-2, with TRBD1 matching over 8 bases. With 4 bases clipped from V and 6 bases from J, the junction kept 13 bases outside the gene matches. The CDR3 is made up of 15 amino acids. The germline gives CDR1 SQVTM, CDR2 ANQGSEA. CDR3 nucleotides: TGCAGCGTTGGAGGTCCTGGACAGGGTAGCAATGGCTACACCTTC. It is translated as CSVGGPGQGSNGYTF.

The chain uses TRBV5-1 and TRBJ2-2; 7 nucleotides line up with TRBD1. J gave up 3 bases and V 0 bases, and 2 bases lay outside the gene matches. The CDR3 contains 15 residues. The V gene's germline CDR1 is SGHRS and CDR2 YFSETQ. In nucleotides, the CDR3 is TGCGCCAGCAGCTTGGCCACAGGGGACACCGGGGAGCTGTTTTTT. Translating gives CASSLATGDTGELFF.

The CDR3 coding sequence is TGCGCCAGCAGCTTGGATTACAGCTCCTACGAGCAGTACTTC. Protein product: CASSLDYSSYEQYF. V and J are TRBV5-1 and TRBJ2-7; D is uncertain. The germline V gene has CDR1 SGHRS and CDR2 YFSETQ. The ends were cut back, 0 bases at V and 0 bases at J, with 7 bases in the middle. The CDR3 covers 14 residues.

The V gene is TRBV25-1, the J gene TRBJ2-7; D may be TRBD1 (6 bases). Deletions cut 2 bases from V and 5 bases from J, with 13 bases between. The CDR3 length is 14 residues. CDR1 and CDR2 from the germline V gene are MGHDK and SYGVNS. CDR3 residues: CASSEGTPRNEQYF. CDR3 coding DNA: TGTGCCAGCAGTGAAGGGACACCTAGGAACGAGCAGTACTTC.

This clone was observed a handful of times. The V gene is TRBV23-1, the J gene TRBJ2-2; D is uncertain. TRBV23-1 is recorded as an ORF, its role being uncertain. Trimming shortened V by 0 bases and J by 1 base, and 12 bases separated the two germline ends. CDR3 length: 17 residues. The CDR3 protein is CASSQSRGRRNTGELFF. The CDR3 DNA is TGCGCCAGCAGTCAATCTCGAGGCCGCCGGAACACCGGGGAGCTGTTTTTT.

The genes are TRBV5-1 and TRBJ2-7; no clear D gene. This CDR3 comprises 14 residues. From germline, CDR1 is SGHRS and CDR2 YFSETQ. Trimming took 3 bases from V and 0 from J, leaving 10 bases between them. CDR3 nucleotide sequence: TGCGCCAGCAGCTATACAGAGAGCTCCTACGAGCAGTACTTC. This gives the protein CASSYTESSYEQYF.

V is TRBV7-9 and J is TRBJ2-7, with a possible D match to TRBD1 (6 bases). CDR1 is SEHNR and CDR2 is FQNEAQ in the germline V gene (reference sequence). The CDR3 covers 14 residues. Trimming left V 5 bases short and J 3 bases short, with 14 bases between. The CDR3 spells CASSPGAGVYEQYF. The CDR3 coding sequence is TGTGCCAGCAGCCCAGGGGCAGGCGTCTACGAGCAGTACTTC.

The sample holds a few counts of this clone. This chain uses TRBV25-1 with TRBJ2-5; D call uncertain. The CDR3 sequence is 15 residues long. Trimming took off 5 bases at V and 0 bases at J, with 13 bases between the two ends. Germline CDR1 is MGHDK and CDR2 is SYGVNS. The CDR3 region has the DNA TGTGCCAGCAGTCTCTCGACACTGTACCAAGAGACCCAGTACTTC. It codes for CASSLSTLYQETQYF.

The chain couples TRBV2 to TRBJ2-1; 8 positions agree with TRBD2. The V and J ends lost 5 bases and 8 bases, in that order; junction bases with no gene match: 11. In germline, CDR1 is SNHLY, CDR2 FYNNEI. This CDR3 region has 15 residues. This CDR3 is CASSTGTSTGYEQFF. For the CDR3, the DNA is TGTGCCAGCAGTACCGGGACTAGTACGGGGTATGAGCAGTTCTTC.

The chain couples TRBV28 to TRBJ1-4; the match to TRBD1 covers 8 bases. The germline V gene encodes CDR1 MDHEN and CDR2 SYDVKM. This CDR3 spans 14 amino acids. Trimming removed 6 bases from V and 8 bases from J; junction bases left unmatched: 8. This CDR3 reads CASSSRQGREKLFF. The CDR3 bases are TGTGCCAGCAGCTCCAGACAGGGGCGGGAAAAACTGTTTTTT.

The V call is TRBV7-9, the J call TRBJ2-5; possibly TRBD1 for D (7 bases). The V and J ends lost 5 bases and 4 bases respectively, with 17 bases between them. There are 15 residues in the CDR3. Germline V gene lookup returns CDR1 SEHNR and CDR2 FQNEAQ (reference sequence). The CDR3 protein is CASSPGGTDLETQYF. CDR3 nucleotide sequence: TGTGCCAGCAGCCCCGGAGGGACAGATTTAGAGACCCAGTACTTC.

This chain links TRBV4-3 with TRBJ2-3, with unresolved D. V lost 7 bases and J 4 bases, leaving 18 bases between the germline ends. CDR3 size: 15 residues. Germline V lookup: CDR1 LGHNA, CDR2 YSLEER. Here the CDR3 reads CASNKGPREADTQYF. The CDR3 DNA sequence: TGCGCCAGCAATAAAGGCCCTAGAGAGGCAGATACGCAGTATTTT.

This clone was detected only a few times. The DNA for the CDR3 is TGCGCCAGCAGCCCGGGCGGGGGAAGGTGGGGTGAGCAGTTCTTC. Its protein is CASSPGGGRWGEQFF. This sequence joins TRBV4-3 and TRBJ2-1; 7 bases map to TRBD2. CDR3 length: 15 amino acids. Losses at the gene ends were 4 bases for V and 9 bases for J; bases not matched to a gene: 12. Germline CDR1 and CDR2: LGHNA and YSLEER.

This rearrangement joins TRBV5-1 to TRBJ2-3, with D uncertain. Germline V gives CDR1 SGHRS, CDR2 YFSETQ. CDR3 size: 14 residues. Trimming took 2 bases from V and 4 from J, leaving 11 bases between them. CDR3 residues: CASSFDSLADTQYF. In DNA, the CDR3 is TGCGCCAGCAGCTTTGACTCGCTGGCAGATACGCAGTATTTT.

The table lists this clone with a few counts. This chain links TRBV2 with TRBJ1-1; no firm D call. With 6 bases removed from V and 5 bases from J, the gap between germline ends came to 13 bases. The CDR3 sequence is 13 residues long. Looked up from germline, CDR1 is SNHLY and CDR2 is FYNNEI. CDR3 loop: CASSEEAKTEAFF. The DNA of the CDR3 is TGTGCCAGCAGCGAGGAGGCGAAAACTGAAGCTTTCTTT.